The clone carrying this TCR beta chain was counted a single time. Its antigen is undetermined. The data were obtained in a study of T-cell memory formation after mild COVID-19. Via MiXCR, TCRdb re-called the 5' RACE reads, giving one row per CDR3 protein. Of hundreds of thousands of distinct CDR3 sequences in the sample, around 28% were seen once. The CDR3 is 14 residues long. The germline V and J ends were trimmed by 7 bases and 0 bases, with 13 bases remaining between them. Study-wide results and caveats: CD4+ contracting clones lay mainly in CM and EM, CD8+ ones in EMRA.

Sequencing input: PBMCs or a T cell subset sorted from them (not recorded which). The receptor comes from an adult woman who had mild COVID-19 (a few samples of this study predate the infection). Cell type and time point are not known. The rearrangement links TRBV12-3 or TRBV12-4 to TRBJ2-7; D is perhaps TRBD1 (6 bases). The CDR3 nucleotides are TGTGCCAGCAATCCCACAGGGTACTCCTACGAGCAGTACTTC. This sequence encodes CASNPTGYSYEQYF.